These 9 T cell receptor beta chains came from one sample sequenced in a study of T cells in Graves' hyperthyroidism and ophthalmopathy. The TCR beta CDR3 regions underwent amplification using RNA transcripts as the source. First-round RT-PCR of the TCR CDR3 relied on the HTBI primer set. TCRdb passed the multiplex PCR reads through MiXCR, listing each CDR3 protein once. The sample contains a few hundred thousand distinct CDR3 sequences, more than 45% of which appear only once. Sequenced input: peripheral blood or thyroid tissue (not recorded which). Receptors were obtained from a young woman with Graves' hyperthyroidism.

This clonotype was observed at least ten times. The chain is built from TRBV9 and TRBJ2-5, with 13 bases identical to TRBD2. V was clipped by 6 bases and J by 4 bases; unmatched bases: 12. Germline CDR1 SGDLS, CDR2 YYNGEE. The CDR3 length is 17 residues. The CDR3 DNA reads as TGTGCCAGCACCCGGACTAGCGGGAGCATCGTTCGAGAGACCCAGTACTTC. This sequence encodes CASTRTSGSIVRETQYF.

In its sample, this clonotype was seen many times. The chain carries TRBV27 and TRBJ2-7; unclear D gene. Trimming took 5 bases from V and 7 from J, leaving 12 bases between them. Per the germline V gene, CDR1 is MNHEY and CDR2 is SMNVEV (reference sequence). This CDR3 contains 12 residues. The CDR3 here is CASSALTGEQYF. For the CDR3, the DNA is TGTGCCAGCAGTGCTCTCACTGGTGAGCAGTACTTC.

This clonotype was seen at least ten times. The chain carries TRBV20-1 and TRBJ2-2; weak D call: TRBD2 (6 bases). The length of the CDR3 is 15 residues. Trimming removed 1 base at V and 7 bases at J, with 16 bases between. Germline V gene sequence: CDR1 DFQATT, CDR2 SNEGSKA (reference sequence). This CDR3 reads CSARAPEGAVGELFF. In nucleotides, the CDR3 is TGCAGTGCTAGAGCCCCGGAGGGAGCGGTCGGGGAGCTGTTTTTT.

This clonotype was observed many times. This rearrangement joins TRBV4-1 to TRBJ1-4; D unclear. V lost 3 bases to trimming and J lost 6 bases, with 14 bases between them. Germline loops: CDR1 MGHRA, CDR2 YSYEKL. CDR3 length: 15 residues. This CDR3 reads CASSQKRDNDEKLFF. The CDR3 region has the DNA TGCGCCAGCAGCCAGAAGCGAGACAACGATGAAAAACTGTTTTTT.

This clonotype was found many times. CDR3 DNA sequence: TGTGCCAGCAGTGCCCTCGTAAGAGCCTCTAATTCACCCCTCCACTTT. This encodes CASSALVRASNSPLHF. The V gene is TRBV2, the J gene TRBJ1-6; D gene uncertain. With 4 bases removed from V and 6 bases from J, the gap between germline ends came to 16 bases. The CDR3 extends over 16 amino acids. Germline CDR1 is SNHLY and CDR2 is FYNNEI.

V usage is TRBV6-5 and J usage is TRBJ2-2; TRBD1 agrees at 8 bases. The CDR3 consists of 15 residues. With 8 bases clipped from V and 1 base from J, the junction kept 6 bases outside the gene matches. CDR1 MNHEY and CDR2 SVGAGI come from the germline V gene. For the CDR3, the DNA is TGTGCCAGCTTGCCGGACAGGGTGAACACCGGGGAGCTGTTTTTT. Residues: CASLPDRVNTGELFF.

This clonotype was counted ten times or more. V and J are TRBV24-1 and TRBJ2-7; D gene unclear. The CDR3 has 14 residues. V lost 8 bases and J 0 bases, leaving 13 bases between the germline ends. Germline values: CDR1 KGHDR, CDR2 SFDVKD. The CDR3 region has the DNA TGTGCCACCATTCGGGCACGCGTCTCCTACGAGCAGTACTTC. Amino acids: CATIRARVSYEQYF.

There are a few counts of this clonotype. J is TRBJ2-2 and V is TRBV13; 11 nucleotides align to TRBD2. CDR3 length: 17 amino acids. Germline CDR1 is PRHDT and CDR2 is FYEKMQ (reference sequence). V shed 1 base, J shed 5 bases, and the junction held 6 bases outside the gene matches. CDR3 DNA sequence: TGTGCCAGCAGCTTAGTACTAGCGGGAGTGTGGACCGGGGAGCTGTTTTTT. Translated: CASSLVLAGVWTGELFF.

This sequence joins TRBV29-1 and TRBJ1-5; D gene uncertain. Germline-derived CDR1 and CDR2 are SQVTM and ANQGSEA. Trimming took 5 bases from V and 5 from J, leaving 13 bases between them. The CDR3 runs to 13 residues. The chain's CDR3 is CSVRSGADQPQHF. DNA of the CDR3: TGCAGCGTTAGGTCGGGCGCCGATCAGCCCCAGCATTTT. The full variable domain, its missing parts supplied by reference TRBV29-1 and TRBJ1-5, is SAVISQKPSRDICQRGTSLTIQCQVDSQVTMMFWYRQQPGQSLTLIATANQGSEATYESGFVIDKFPISRPNLTFSTLTVSNMSPEDSSIYLCSVRSGADQPQHFGDGTRLSIL.